Listed here are 6 T cell receptor beta chains from one sample, sequenced in a study of blood T cell repertoires in COVID-19 (dated by TCRdb to 2018 to 2021). The library came from the immunoSEQ multiplex PCR assay. TCRdb mirrors the immuneACCESS table, restricted to in-frame sequences. Some clones are absent from its copies; in checked studies, under half trace to an unresolved V gene, and the reason for the others is unknown. Within this sample are hundreds of thousands of clones, with approximately 90% of them counted one time only. The ten largest account for about 16% of the sample. Material: PBMCs or T cells enriched from blood (not recorded which). The receptor source for this set is a man in his late teens or twenties who had recovered from COVID-19.

V usage is TRBV27 and J usage is TRBJ1-5; 9 bases are a match to TRBD1. V lost 4 bases, J lost 2 bases, and 3 bases stayed unmatched. The germline V gene encodes CDR1 MNHEY and CDR2 SMNVEV (reference sequence). The CDR3 has 15 amino acids. This CDR3 reads CASSWGTGRNQPQHF. The CDR3 DNA reads as TGTGCCAGCAGTTGGGGGACAGGGCGCAATCAGCCCCAGCATTTT.

The chain couples TRBV7-9 to TRBJ2-1, with 10 bases identical to TRBD2. The CDR3 runs 18 residues. Germline values: CDR1 SEHNR, CDR2 FQNEAQ (reference sequence). V gave up 2 bases and J gave up 9 bases; unmatched junction bases: 16. In nucleotides, the CDR3 is TGTGCCAGCAGCTTACCCCCCCGTCTAGCGGGAGTTCGCAGTGAGCAGTTCTTC. This codes for CASSLPPRLAGVRSEQFF.

This chain links TRBV27 with TRBJ2-7; TRBD1 might be the D (5 bases). In germline, CDR1 is MNHEY, CDR2 SMNVEV (reference sequence). Trimming pared 5 bases from V and 4 bases from J, leaving 18 bases between. The CDR3 totals 15 residues. The CDR3 sequence is CASSHYADMLYEQYF. The CDR3 DNA follows: TGTGCCAGCAGTCATTACGCGGACATGCTGTACGAGCAGTACTTC.

V and J are TRBV28 and TRBJ2-7, with D unclear. The CDR3 is made up of 11 amino acids. In germline, CDR1 is MDHEN, CDR2 SYDVKM. Trimming removed 7 bases from V and 3 bases from J, with 7 bases in between. CDR3 coding DNA: TGTGCCAGCACCACAAACTACGAGCAGTACTTC. This codes for CASTTNYEQYF.

V usage is TRBV7-9 and J usage is TRBJ2-2; D perhaps matches TRBD1 (6 bases). CDR1 and CDR2 (germline): SEHNR, FQNEAQ (reference sequence). CDR3 length: 16 amino acids. The V end was cut by 2 bases, the J end by 3 bases, with 13 bases between. The CDR3: CASSLRAQGDTGELFF. The CDR3 DNA reads as TGTGCCAGCAGCTTACGGGCACAGGGAGACACCGGGGAGCTGTTTTTT.

The rearrangement uses TRBV5-1 and TRBJ2-1, with D possibly TRBD2 on 5 matching bases. The CDR3 totals 19 residues. V shed 0 bases and J shed 4 bases, with 23 bases lying between them. The germline CDR1 and CDR2 sequences are SGHRS and YFSETQ. The CDR3 DNA is TGCGCCAGCAGCTTGGCCTACCCGGCCACCCCGGAGGCTTACAATGAGCAGTTCTTC. The encoded protein is CASSLAYPATPEAYNEQFF. The complete variable domain, with remaining parts taken from reference TRBV5-1 and TRBJ2-1, reads KAGVTQTPRYLIKTRGQQVTLSCSPISGHRSVSWYQQTPGQGLQFLFEYFSETQRNKGNFPGRFSGRQFSNSRSEMNVSTLELGDSALYLCASSLAYPATPEAYNEQFFGPGTRLTVL.